The rows below give T cell receptor beta chains drawn from one sample of a study of OX40 agonist ivuxolimab in advanced cancers. This table comes from immunoSEQ multiplex PCR, and its TCRdb copy is limited to in-frame clones, with some not included. The data show some 79,000 clones, about 90% seen once. Sequenced here: CD4+ or CD8+ T cells sorted from blood, sampled in a trial of the OX40 agonist ivuxolimab. The source is an adult with an advanced solid tumor such as melanoma, head and neck, liver or kidney cancer. CDR3s include the opening cysteine and the closing phenylalanine or tryptophan.

V	CDR3
TRBV6-4	CASSELAGVNEQFF
TRBV6-5	CASSLAGFSYEQYF
TRBV9	CASSEQGGTEAFF
TRBV30	CAWSVGGTGLAGVSEQFF
TRBV5-1	CASSLRVAGDGYNEQFF
TRBV5-4	CASSLGGRTREQLF
TRBV25-1	CASSEWGGGTEAFF
TRBV18	CASSPPGSGGPGEQFF
TRBV2	CASCSSRFGEQFF
TRBV18	CASSPGGDPYEQYF
TRBV19	CASSRPRHVGYTF
TRBV10-2	CASTMGQGAGEQYF
TRBV29-1	CSVGSGISTDTQYF
TRBV15	CATSRGDRGGTDTQYF
TRBV19	CASTRDGVYGYTF
TRBV7-9	CASSPRTGEDEQYF
TRBV5-4	CASSLGSQGSIPEQFF
TRBV30	CAWEQSYEQYF
TRBV7-2	CASPRALAQNTGELFF
TRBV5-1	CASSLNTGELFF
TRBV6-1	CASTRSRDSYEAFF
TRBV6-1	CASSGGWGGYGYTF
TRBV10-2	CASSETVSSNTGELFF
TRBV7-2	CASSEGGGTTYEQYF
TRBV27	CASSKRTGNYEQYF
TRBV5-1	CASTLGQGSHNEQFF
TRBV18	CASSPPWRQSSYTF
TRBV6-5	CASSSTGGTAFF
TRBV25-1	CASSNSVGAGGAYEQYF
TRBV11-2	CASSLEGTANSPLHF
TRBV30	CAWSIGTNTDTQYF
TRBV6-5	CASSETGGAYGYTF
TRBV25-1	CASSEAGAKMETQYF
TRBV7-7	CASSARTGYLETQYF
TRBV15	CATSRGPTNEKLFF
TRBV11-3	CASSLDSGKGMGEQFF
TRBV25-1	CASSEDGGGTGELFF
TRBV18	CASSPPTGLYGYTF
TRBV2	CASSQNSGQGNTEAFF
TRBV6-1	CASSEAPPDRGEAFF
TRBV7-2	CASSLRLAGGSDTQYF
TRBV7-2	CASSFRRTGTEAFF
TRBV29-1	CSVRQGLGYNEQFF
TRBV5-4	CASSPGLAAIYEQYF
TRBV12-2	CASRLVVLAGGPLCTDTQYF
TRBV19	CASSQLAGVVNEQFF